These 8 T cell receptor beta chains share one sample of origin, sequenced in a study of response to subunit inactivated influenza vaccine. TCRdb reprocessed the RT-PCR reads with MiXCR, giving one entry per CDR3 protein. The table lists more than 400,000 distinct CDR3 sequences, around 7.9% of them singletons. This specimen consisted of PBMCs from blood, obtained less than 30 months after vaccination. The receptor set was obtained from a man aged 45 to 75 who received an inactivated influenza vaccine.

This sequence joins TRBV10-3 and TRBJ2-5; D might be TRBD1 or TRBD2, each matching 5 bases. The CDR3 is made up of 14 amino acids. Per the germline V gene, CDR1 is ENHRY and CDR2 is SYGVKD. V lost 2 bases, J lost 5 bases, and 12 bases lay in between. In DNA form, the CDR3 reads TGTGCCATCAGTGAGCCTGGAGAGGGGGAGACCCAGTACTTC. This codes for CAISEPGEGETQYF.

A few counts support this clonotype. The chain recombines TRBV15 with TRBJ2-3; 12 bases are shared with TRBD2. Germline values: CDR1 LNHNV, CDR2 YYDKDF (reference sequence). The CDR3 loop spans 21 amino acids. The V segment lost 0 bases and the J segment 1 base; nucleotides outside the gene matches: 14. The CDR3 DNA reads as TGTGCCACCAGCAGAGATCTGACTAGCGGGAGTTTTTATCGAGGCACAGATACGCAGTATTTT. It encodes CATSRDLTSGSFYRGTDTQYF. The full variable domain, its missing parts supplied by reference TRBV15 and TRBJ2-3, is DAMVIQNPRYQVTQFGKPVTLSCSQTLNHNVMYWYQQKSSQAPKLLFHYYDKDFNNEADTPDNFQSRRPNTSFCFLDIRSPGLGDTAMYLCATSRDLTSGSFYRGTDTQYFGPGTRLTVL.

This clonotype occurred a few times. This chain joins TRBV9 and TRBJ1-1, with TRBD1 as a possible D gene (6 bases). Trimming removed 0 bases at V and 4 bases at J, with 10 bases between. This CDR3 is 14 amino acids long. The germline CDR1 and CDR2 sequences are SGDLS and YYNGEE. The CDR3 DNA reads as TGTGCCAGCAGCGTAGAGCAAGGGGGCACTGAAGCTTTCTTT. This codes for CASSVEQGGTEAFF.

This clonotype was counted ten times or more. The chain carries TRBV7-9 and TRBJ1-1, with unresolved D. This CDR3 is built from 15 residues. The germline V and J ends were trimmed by 1 base and 0 bases, with 9 bases remaining between them. Germline loops: CDR1 SEHNR, CDR2 FQNEAQ (reference sequence). The CDR3 DNA reads as TGTGCCAGCAGCTTAGTTCGCAGGCTGAACACTGAAGCTTTCTTT. This encodes CASSLVRRLNTEAFF. Based on the CDR3 plus reference TRBV7-9 and TRBJ1-1, the full variable domain is DTGVSQNPRHKITKRGQNVTFRCDPISEHNRLYWYRQTLGQGPEFLTYFQNEAQLEKSRLLSDRFSAERPKGSFSTLEIQRTEQGDSAMYLCASSLVRRLNTEAFFGQGTRLTVV.

V gene TRBV4-3 combines with J gene TRBJ2-7, with D maybe TRBD2 (6 bases). V shed 0 bases and J shed 7 bases, with 13 bases lying between them. CDR1 is LGHNA, CDR2 YSLEER, per germline. This CDR3 has 14 amino acids. The DNA of the CDR3 is TGCGCCAGCAGCCAAGATCGCTATGGGGGGGAGCAGTACTTC. Amino acids: CASSQDRYGGEQYF.

V and J are TRBV10-2 and TRBJ2-2, with 11 bases identical to TRBD2. This CDR3 spans 16 amino acids. CDR1 and CDR2 from the germline V gene are WSHSY and SAAADI. V shed 6 bases, J shed 0 bases, and the junction held 3 bases outside the gene matches. The CDR3 loop reads CASRTSGGPNTGELFF. The CDR3 DNA reads as TGCGCCAGCAGAACTAGCGGGGGCCCGAACACCGGGGAGCTGTTTTTT.

The chain couples TRBV25-1 to TRBJ1-1; D perhaps matches TRBD1 (6 bases). The CDR3 contains 13 residues. Germline lookup yields CDR1 MGHDK and CDR2 SYGVNS. Trimming took off 3 bases at V and 6 bases at J, with 11 bases between the two ends. The CDR3 DNA reads TGTGCCAGCAGTGATCAGGGGTGGTCTGAAGCTTTCTTT. Protein: CASSDQGWSEAFF.

The V and J genes are TRBV4-2 and TRBJ2-6; D is undetermined. CDR1 is LGHNA, CDR2 YNFKEQ, per germline. This CDR3 has 16 residues. Trimming pared 1 base from V and 0 bases from J, leaving 7 bases between. CDR3 residues: CASSQVGSSGANVLTF. CDR3 DNA: TGTGCCAGCAGCCAAGTTGGCAGCTCTGGGGCCAACGTCCTGACTTTC.